Presented here are 9 T cell receptor beta chains from one specimen sequenced in a study of T cells after yellow fever vaccination. TCRdb reanalysed the 5' RACE reads using MiXCR and keeps one entry per CDR3 protein. The sample has hundreds of thousands of distinct CDR3 sequences, approximately 13% seen once. The sequences come from PBMCs, collected on the day of the yellow fever booster vaccination. All receptors come from a man under 40 who received the YFV17D yellow fever vaccine.

In its sample, this clonotype was seen many times. The V and J genes are TRBV12-3 or TRBV12-4 and TRBJ1-3; D gene unclear. The CDR3 spans 11 residues. V lost 4 bases to trimming and J lost 4 bases, with 2 bases between them. This chain's CDR3 is CASSWGNTIYF. CDR3 nucleotide sequence: TGTGCCAGCAGTTGGGGAAACACCATATATTTT.

This clonotype has just one count. This may come from a read error, since a much larger clone is one base off. The chain recombines TRBV27 with TRBJ2-1, with 9 bases aligning to TRBD2. The CDR3 spans 15 residues. The germline CDR1 and CDR2 sequences are MNHEY and SMNVEV (reference sequence). DNA of the CDR3: TGTGCCAGCAGATTATTGGCGGGAGGGCCACTTGAGCAGTTCTTC. Translation gives CASRLLAGGPLEQFF.

The rearrangement joins TRBV20-1 to TRBJ2-7; 9 bases map to TRBD1. V shed 2 bases, J shed 6 bases, and the junction held 8 bases outside the gene matches. The CDR3 is 14 residues long. The germline gives CDR1 DFQATT, CDR2 SNEGSKA (reference sequence). The DNA for the CDR3 is TGCAGTGCTAGATTCCGGGACAGGGTAACCGAGCAGTACTTC. Its protein product is CSARFRDRVTEQYF.

This rearrangement joins TRBV5-4 to TRBJ1-4; a weak D match, TRBD1 (5 bases). This CDR3 comprises 16 residues. V dropped 5 bases and J dropped 2 bases, with 16 bases sitting between them. Germline V CDR1 and CDR2: SGHNT, YYREEE (reference sequence). CDR3 sequence (DNA): TGTGCCAGCAGTACAGGCGGTGGTGGGACTAATGAAAAACTGTTTTTT. This gives the protein CASSTGGGGTNEKLFF.

V usage is TRBV11-3 and J usage is TRBJ2-1, with a tentative D call TRBD1 (6 bases). Per the germline V gene, CDR1 is SGHNT and CDR2 is YENEEA. Trimming took off 6 bases at V and 9 bases at J, with 15 bases between the two ends. The CDR3 runs to 13 residues. The CDR3 nucleotides are TGTGCCAGCAGAGGAACCGGGACAAGTGAGCAGTTCTTC. Amino acid sequence: CASRGTGTSEQFF.

The chain is built from TRBV19 and TRBJ2-7; D not certain. Germline V CDR1 and CDR2: LNHDA, SQIVND (reference sequence). V lost 3 bases to trimming and J lost 8 bases, with 8 bases between them. This CDR3 region has 11 residues. This CDR3 reads CASSIEEKQYF. The CDR3 DNA is TGTGCCAGTAGTATTGAGGAAAAGCAGTACTTC.

This clonotype has more than one count but fewer than ten. The chain is built from TRBV10-3 and TRBJ2-7; a possible D gene is TRBD1 (6 bases). The CDR3 is 12 residues long. V was pared by 4 bases and J by 2 bases, with 6 bases between. Germline CDR1 reads ENHRY; CDR2 reads SYGVKD. The chain's CDR3 is CAISGQAYEQYF. The CDR3 DNA reads TGTGCCATCAGTGGACAGGCCTACGAGCAGTACTTC.

This clonotype was observed a handful of times. CDR3 protein: CASSQDLPTYNEQFF. The CDR3 coding sequence is TGTGCCAGCAGCCAAGATCTTCCGACTTACAATGAGCAGTTCTTC. This rearrangement joins TRBV14 to TRBJ2-1, with unresolved D. Germline CDR1 reads SGHDN; CDR2 reads FVKESK. This CDR3 contains 15 residues. Trimming took 0 bases from V and 4 from J, leaving 10 bases between them.

In its sample, this clonotype was seen a few times. The chain recombines TRBV12-3 or TRBV12-4 with TRBJ2-1; D not resolved. Trimming took off 1 base at V and 1 base at J, with 8 bases between the two ends. This CDR3 has 15 amino acids. CDR3 amino acids: CASSLEHLSYNEQFF. The CDR3 nucleotides are TGTGCCAGCAGTTTAGAACATCTATCCTACAATGAGCAGTTCTTC.